This TCR beta chain was found in a study of identical twins. Each CDR3 protein is one row after TCRdb ran MiXCR on the 5' RACE reads. Here the sample spans 1.5 million to 2 million distinct CDR3 sequences, less than 40% being singletons. Study conclusions and caveats: In monozygotic twins, models underestimated the sharing of out-of-frame TCR alpha. The abundant beta clonotypes from cord blood had fewer insertions, and memory repertoires had none of this.

In germline, CDR1 is MNHNY, CDR2 SVGAGI (reference sequence). This CDR3 region has 14 residues. V gave up 2 bases and J gave up 4 bases; unmatched junction bases: 1. This clonotype occurred a few times. Its antigen remains unknown. This TCR was recovered from a newborn girl in good health. Sequenced input: cord blood. The chain combines TRBV6-6 with TRBJ2-3, with 9 positions matching TRBD2. The DNA of the CDR3 is TGTGCCAGCAGTTACGGCGGGAGGGCAGATACGCAGTATTTT. Translating it yields CASSYGGRADTQYF.